This T cell receptor beta chain was recorded in a study of T cells in Graves' hyperthyroidism and ophthalmopathy. This clonotype has at least ten counts. The antigen is undetermined. Researchers amplified the TCR beta CDR3 regions from RNA transcripts. Using the HTBI primer set, a first-round RT-PCR was run on the TCR CDR3. Each CDR3 protein is one row after TCRdb ran MiXCR on the multiplex PCR reads. There are 350,000 to 450,000 distinct CDR3 sequences in the sample; more than 11% occur only once, and 9.5% to 12% lies in the top ten. V lost 0 bases and J 0 bases, leaving 12 bases between the germline ends. CDR3 size: 18 residues. CDR1 MNHEY and CDR2 SMNVEV come from the germline V gene (reference sequence). Points from the study as a whole: Blood also contained most expanded thyroid clonotypes above 0.001.

A patient was excluded if there was uncontrolled infection, other autoimmune disease, pregnancy or lactation. The V and J genes are TRBV27 and TRBJ1-6; D unclear. This TCR was recovered from a woman aged 60-70 years with Graves' hyperthyroidism. Sequencing input: blood. CDR3 sequence reads: CASSLSGFGSSYNSPLHF. The CDR3 DNA reads TGTGCCAGCAGTTTATCGGGGTTTGGGAGCTCCTATAATTCACCCCTCCACTTT.